A single sample is the source of the 11 T cell receptor beta chains below, sequenced in a study of human T cells and chemical hapten exposure. TCRdb analysed the RACE reads with MiXCR anew, one entry per CDR3 protein. The sample lists approximately 110,000 distinct CDR3 sequences; approximately 9.9% were seen once. This sample's time point: patch test 1, 2 weeks after DPC sensitization. Sample treatment: therapeutic diphenylcyclopropenone sensitization with weekly scalp DPC. The starting material was whole blood, obtained in connection with sensitization to the hapten diphenylcyclopropenone (DPC). All receptors derive from a woman in her thirties or forties with alopecia areata. Some clones in this sample may be carry-over from other donors' samples.

This clonotype has only a few counts. This rearrangement joins TRBV30 to TRBJ1-5, with no clear D. The germline V gene encodes CDR1 GTSNPN and CDR2 SVGIG (reference sequence). Trimming took off 2 bases at V and 1 base at J, with 6 bases between the two ends. The CDR3 length is 13 residues. In nucleotides, the CDR3 is TGTGCCTGGAGTCCGGACAGCAATCAGCCCCAGCATTTT. Translation: CAWSPDSNQPQHF.

The rearrangement uses TRBV5-1 and TRBJ2-2; D remains ambiguous. Trimming pared 0 bases from V and 7 bases from J, leaving 7 bases between. The CDR3 length is 13 residues. The germline CDR1 and CDR2 sequences are SGHRS and YFSETQ. CDR3 sequence: CASSLETIGELFF. The CDR3 DNA reads TGCGCCAGCAGCTTGGAAACTATCGGGGAGCTGTTTTTT.

A few counts support this clonotype. V gene TRBV27 combines with J gene TRBJ1-6; D ambiguous. Germline CDR1 reads MNHEY; CDR2 reads SMNVEV (reference sequence). This CDR3 contains 16 residues. V lost 0 bases and J lost 4, with 10 bases in between. CDR3 nucleotide sequence: TGTGCCAGCAGTTTATCGACGGATGGATATAATTCACCCCTCCACTTT. Translation gives CASSLSTDGYNSPLHF.

The chain has TRBV5-5 and TRBJ1-5; D possibly corresponds to TRBD1 (5 bases). The germline V and J ends were trimmed by 0 bases and 2 bases, with 12 bases remaining between them. The CDR3 consists of 16 residues. CDR1 and CDR2 (germline): SGHKS, YYEKEE (reference sequence). The CDR3 coding sequence is TGTGCCAGCAGCTTGGAGGGGACCAGGGGCAATCAGCCCCAGCATTTT. Amino acids: CASSLEGTRGNQPQHF.

This chain connects TRBV20-1 to TRBJ2-5; unclear D gene. V dropped 0 bases and J dropped 2 bases, with 16 bases sitting between them. Germline values: CDR1 DFQATT, CDR2 SNEGSKA (reference sequence). This CDR3 region has 16 residues. The CDR3 bases are TGCAGTGCTAGAGATATTTATCGTCCGGGTCAAGAGACCCAGTACTTC. Translating it yields CSARDIYRPGQETQYF.

This clonotype was seen at least ten times. This rearrangement joins TRBV28 to TRBJ2-7; maybe TRBD1 (6 bases). Germline CDR1 and CDR2: MDHEN and SYDVKM. The V end was cut by 0 bases, the J end by 3 bases, with 9 bases between. The CDR3 is 14 residues long. The CDR3 protein is CASSLWDSLYEQYF. Here the CDR3 DNA reads TGTGCCAGCAGTTTATGGGACAGTCTCTACGAGCAGTACTTC.

This clonotype was detected many times. The genes are TRBV28 and TRBJ2-5; 7 bases line up with TRBD1. J lost 5 bases, V lost 5 bases, and 8 bases had no gene match. CDR3 size: 14 residues. The germline V gene encodes CDR1 MDHEN and CDR2 SYDVKM. CDR3 residues: CASSEEQGLETQYF. CDR3 sequence (DNA): TGTGCCAGCAGTGAGGAACAGGGGTTGGAGACCCAGTACTTC.

There are a few counts of this clonotype. The CDR3 here is CASRGTALHKYF. For the CDR3, the DNA is TGCGCCAGCAGAGGGACAGCGCTCCACAAGTACTTC. This rearrangement joins TRBV10-1 to TRBJ2-7, with 7 positions matching TRBD1. This CDR3 is built from 12 residues. Trimming took 6 bases from V and 11 from J; bases not matched to a gene: 10. Germline-derived CDR1 and CDR2 are WNHNN and SYGVQD (reference sequence).

The sample holds many counts of this clonotype. In DNA, the CDR3 is TGCAGTGCTGGACGTACTATACTAGCGGGAGTGACGGAGCAGTACTTC. Translated, it gives CSAGRTILAGVTEQYF. This chain links TRBV20-1 with TRBJ2-7; 11 bases line up with TRBD2. Germline V CDR1 and CDR2: DFQATT, SNEGSKA (reference sequence). The CDR3 consists of 16 residues. The V and J ends lost 5 bases and 7 bases, in that order; junction bases with no gene match: 16.

This clonotype occurred many times. The genes are TRBV6-5 and TRBJ1-5; 8 bases are shared with TRBD1. The V and J ends lost 6 bases and 6 bases, in that order; junction bases with no gene match: 7. Germline-derived CDR1 and CDR2 are MNHEY and SVGAGI. This CDR3 comprises 14 residues. The CDR3 loop is CASRNTGGGQPQHF. CDR3 DNA sequence: TGTGCCAGCAGAAACACAGGGGGGGGTCAGCCCCAGCATTTT.

The chain has TRBV3-1 and TRBJ2-1, with 11 bases that match TRBD2. The germline CDR1 and CDR2 sequences are LGHDT and YNNKEL (reference sequence). The CDR3 runs 19 residues. Germline trimming cut 1 base from V and 0 bases from J; bases unmatched to any gene: 8. The CDR3 DNA follows: TGTGCCAGCAGCCAAGGGGCTAGCGGGGGGACTAGCTCCTACAATGAGCAGTTCTTC. This codes for CASSQGASGGTSSYNEQFF.